The 10 T cell receptor beta chains below all came from one sample that was sequenced in a study of T cells in Graves' hyperthyroidism and ophthalmopathy. It was RNA transcripts that yielded the amplified TCR beta CDR3 regions. A first-round RT-PCR of the TCR CDR3 used the HTBI primer set. TCRdb analysed the multiplex PCR reads with MiXCR anew, one entry per CDR3 protein. The sample lists hundreds of thousands of distinct CDR3 sequences, approximately 44% seen once, with approximately 8.2% in the top ten. Sequenced sample: peripheral blood or thyroid tissue (not recorded which). The source is a young woman with Graves' hyperthyroidism.

The count of this clonotype is one. The CDR3 DNA reads TGCAGCGACCGGACTAGCGGGAACTACAATGAGCAGTTCTTC. Its protein is CSDRTSGNYNEQFF. This chain joins TRBV29-1 and TRBJ2-1; 12 bases are a match to TRBD2. The junction had 4 bases not matched to a gene; V was cut back by 7 bases and J by 3 bases. From germline, CDR1 is SQVTM and CDR2 ANQGSEA. The CDR3 runs 14 residues.

This clonotype has a single count. J is TRBJ2-5 and V is TRBV15; D is undetermined. Per germline, CDR1 LNHNV and CDR2 YYDKDF (reference sequence). The germline V and J ends were trimmed by 0 bases and 1 base, with 9 bases remaining between them. The CDR3 runs 15 residues. The CDR3 nucleotides are TGTGCCACCAGCAGAGACAGGACCACCCAAGAGACCCAGTACTTC. It encodes CATSRDRTTQETQYF.

The V call is TRBV11-1, the J call TRBJ2-5; 9 bases are shared with TRBD2. Losses at the gene ends were 1 base for V and 6 bases for J; bases not matched to a gene: 6. This CDR3 is built from 15 residues. Germline V gene sequence: CDR1 SGHAT, CDR2 FQDESV (reference sequence). The CDR3 is CASSLVAGDVKTQYF. The CDR3 nucleotides are TGTGCCAGCAGCTTAGTAGCGGGAGATGTAAAGACCCAGTACTTC.

The V call is TRBV19, the J call TRBJ2-7; the match to TRBD2 covers 12 bases. This CDR3 is built from 15 residues. V was pared by 3 bases and J by 3 bases, with 3 bases of the junction left unmatched. The germline CDR1 and CDR2 sequences are LNHDA and SQIVND (reference sequence). The CDR3 protein is CASSIWTSGNYEQYF. Here the CDR3 DNA reads TGTGCCAGTAGTATTTGGACTAGCGGGAACTACGAGCAGTACTTC.

In regard to this clonotype: Given a much more abundant clone one base away, this may be a read error. The V gene is TRBV9, the J gene TRBJ1-1; tentative D call: TRBD1 (5 bases). Germline V gene data show CDR1 as SGDLS and CDR2 as YYNGEE. This CDR3 contains 14 residues. The chain's CDR3 is CASGVGAGNTEAFF. Written as DNA, the CDR3 is TGTGCCAGCGGCGTAGGGGCAGGGAACACTGAAGCTTTCTTT.

This chain joins TRBV5-8 and TRBJ1-2, with TRBD1 matching over 12 bases. The CDR3 sequence is 15 residues long. Unmatched junction bases numbered 4, after V lost 4 bases and J lost 3 bases. From germline, CDR1 is SGHTS and CDR2 YDEGEE. The CDR3 reads CASSPGQGAYYGYTF. CDR3 bases: TGTGCCAGCAGCCCGGGACAGGGGGCTTACTATGGCTACACCTTC.

This clonotype occurred many times. The chain has TRBV2 and TRBJ2-7; possibly TRBD1 for D (6 bases). The CDR3 length is 12 residues. Germline V gene lookup returns CDR1 SNHLY and CDR2 FYNNEI. The CDR3 loop is CATNRVGYEQYF. The CDR3 DNA is TGTGCTACGAACAGGGTAGGCTACGAGCAGTACTTC.

This clonotype was counted many times. The chain links TRBV7-2 to TRBJ2-7, with D possibly TRBD2 on 6 matching bases. Trimming took 5 bases from V and 4 from J, leaving 12 bases between them. This CDR3 is built from 13 residues. Germline-derived CDR1 and CDR2 are SGHTA and FQGNSA. CDR3 in DNA: TGTGCCAGCAGCGGCGGGGACGGTTACGAGCAGTACTTC. Its translation is CASSGGDGYEQYF.

The J gene is TRBJ1-5, the V gene TRBV24-1; 8 bases match TRBD1. V lost 9 bases to trimming and J lost 1 base; unmatched junction nucleotides: 4. The germline V gene encodes CDR1 KGHDR and CDR2 SFDVKD. CDR3 length equals 14 residues. This CDR3 is CATGTGLSNQPQHF. CDR3 sequence (DNA): TGTGCCACCGGGACAGGTTTAAGCAATCAGCCCCAGCATTTT.

J is TRBJ1-2 and V is TRBV5-8; TRBD1 might be the D (5 bases). V lost 7 bases and J 7 bases, leaving 11 bases between the germline ends. The CDR3 extends over 11 amino acids. Per germline, CDR1 SGHTS and CDR2 YDEGEE. CDR3 region: CASRDGGGYTF. Here the CDR3 DNA reads TGTGCCAGCCGGGACGGTGGTGGCTACACCTTC.